This T cell receptor beta chain originates from a study of PD-1 blockade in classical Hodgkin lymphoma. TCRdb's table, derived via immunoSEQ multiplex PCR, lists solely in-frame clones and lacks some. The data contain 89,000 or so clones, over 90% of them seen just once; the ten biggest clones take up over 2%. The length of the CDR3 is 11 residues. The germline V gene has CDR1 MGHDK and CDR2 SYGVNS. Between the trimmed V and J ends, which lost 3 bases and 3 bases, there was a span of 3 bases. Each patient's relapse followed autologous stem cell transplantation, and brentuximab vedotin exposure varied.

Sequencing used peripheral blood mononuclear cells (PBMCs), obtained before the second cycle of nivolumab. The J gene is TRBJ2-7, the V gene TRBV25-1; D ambiguous. This receptor was identified in a human donor with classical Hodgkin lymphoma. The CDR3 region has the DNA TGTGCCAGCAGTGACCTCTACGAGCAGTACTTC. Translating gives CASSDLYEQYF.